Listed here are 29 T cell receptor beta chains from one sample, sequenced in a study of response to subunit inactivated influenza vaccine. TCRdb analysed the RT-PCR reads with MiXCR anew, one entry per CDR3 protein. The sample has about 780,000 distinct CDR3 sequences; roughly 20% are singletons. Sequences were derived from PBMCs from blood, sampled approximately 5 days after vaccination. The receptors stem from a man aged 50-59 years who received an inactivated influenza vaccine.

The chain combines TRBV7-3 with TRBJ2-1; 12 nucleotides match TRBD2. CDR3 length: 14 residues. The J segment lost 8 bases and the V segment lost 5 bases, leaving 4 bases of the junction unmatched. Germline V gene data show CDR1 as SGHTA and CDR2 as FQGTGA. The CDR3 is CASSALAGGDEQFF. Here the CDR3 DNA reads TGTGCCAGCAGCGCGCTAGCGGGAGGGGATGAGCAGTTCTTC.

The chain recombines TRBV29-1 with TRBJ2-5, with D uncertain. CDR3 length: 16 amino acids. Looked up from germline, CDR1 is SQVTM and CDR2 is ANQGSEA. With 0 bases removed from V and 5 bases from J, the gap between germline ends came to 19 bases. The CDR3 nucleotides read TGCAGCGTTGAAGATCGCCAGATAACCACCGGCGAGACCCAGTACTTC. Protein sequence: CSVEDRQITTGETQYF. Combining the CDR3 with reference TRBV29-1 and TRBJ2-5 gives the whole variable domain SAVISQKPSRDICQRGTSLTIQCQVDSQVTMMFWYRQQPGQSLTLIATANQGSEATYESGFVIDKFPISRPNLTFSTLTVSNMSPEDSSIYLCSVEDRQITTGETQYFGPGTRLLVL.

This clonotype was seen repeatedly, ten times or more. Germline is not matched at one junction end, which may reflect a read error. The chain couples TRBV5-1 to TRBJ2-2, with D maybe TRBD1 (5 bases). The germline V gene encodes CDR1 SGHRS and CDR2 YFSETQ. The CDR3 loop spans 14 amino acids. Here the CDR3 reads CASSPDSNTGELFF. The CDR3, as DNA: TGTGCCAGCAGTCCTGACAGTAACACCGGGGAGCTGTTTTTT.

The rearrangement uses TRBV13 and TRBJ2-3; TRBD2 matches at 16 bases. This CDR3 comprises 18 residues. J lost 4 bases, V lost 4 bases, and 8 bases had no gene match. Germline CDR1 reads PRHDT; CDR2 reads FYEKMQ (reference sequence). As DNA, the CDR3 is TGTGCCAGCAGCTACGGGACTAGCGGGGGGGCGTTTTCAGATACGCAGTATTTT. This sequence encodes CASSYGTSGGAFSDTQYF.

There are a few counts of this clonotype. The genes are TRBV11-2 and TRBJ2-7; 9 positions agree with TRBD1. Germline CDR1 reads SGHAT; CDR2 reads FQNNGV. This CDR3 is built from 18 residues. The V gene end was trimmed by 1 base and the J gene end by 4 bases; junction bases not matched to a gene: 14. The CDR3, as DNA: TGTGCCAGCAGCTTAGTGTGGCTAACAGGGGGCCAGTGTTACGAGCAGTACTTC. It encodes CASSLVWLTGGQCYEQYF.

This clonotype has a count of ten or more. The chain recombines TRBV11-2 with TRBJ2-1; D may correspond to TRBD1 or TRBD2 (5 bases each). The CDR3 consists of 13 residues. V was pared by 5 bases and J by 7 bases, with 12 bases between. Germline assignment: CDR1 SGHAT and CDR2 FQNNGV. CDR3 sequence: CASSPGTRNEQFF. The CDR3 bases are TGTGCCAGCAGCCCGGGGACGCGGAATGAGCAGTTCTTC.

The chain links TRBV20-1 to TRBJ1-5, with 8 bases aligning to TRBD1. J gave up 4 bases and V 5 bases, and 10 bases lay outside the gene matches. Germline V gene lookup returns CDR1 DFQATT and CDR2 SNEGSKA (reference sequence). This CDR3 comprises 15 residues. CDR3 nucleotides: TGCAGTGCTCTTTCCCCAGACAGGGGAAATCAGCCCCAGCATTTT. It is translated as CSALSPDRGNQPQHF.

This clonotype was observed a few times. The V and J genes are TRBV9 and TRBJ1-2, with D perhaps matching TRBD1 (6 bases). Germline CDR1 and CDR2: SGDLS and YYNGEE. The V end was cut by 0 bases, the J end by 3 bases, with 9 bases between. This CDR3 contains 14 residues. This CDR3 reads CASSVVEGDYGYTF. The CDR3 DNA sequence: TGTGCCAGCAGCGTAGTTGAGGGGGACTATGGCTACACCTTC.

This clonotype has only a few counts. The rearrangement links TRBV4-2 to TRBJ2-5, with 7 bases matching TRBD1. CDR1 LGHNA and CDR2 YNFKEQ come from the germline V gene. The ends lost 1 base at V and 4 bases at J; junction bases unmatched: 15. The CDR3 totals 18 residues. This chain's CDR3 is CASSQGQGRQGIGETQYF. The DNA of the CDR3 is TGTGCCAGCAGCCAAGGTCAAGGGAGACAGGGAATCGGAGAGACCCAGTACTTC.

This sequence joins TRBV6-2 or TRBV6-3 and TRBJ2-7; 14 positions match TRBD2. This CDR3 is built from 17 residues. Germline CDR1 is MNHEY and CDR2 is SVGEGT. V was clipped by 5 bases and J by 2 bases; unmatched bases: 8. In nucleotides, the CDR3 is TGTGCCAGCAGTGACCCGGGACTAGCGGGAGATACCTACGAGCAGTACTTC. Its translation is CASSDPGLAGDTYEQYF.

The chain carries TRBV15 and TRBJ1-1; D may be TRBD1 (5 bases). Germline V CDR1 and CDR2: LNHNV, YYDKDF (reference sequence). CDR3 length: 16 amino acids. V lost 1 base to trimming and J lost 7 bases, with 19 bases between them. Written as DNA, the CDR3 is TGTGCCACCAGCAGAGGCTATGCCCGGGACGGGAATGAAGCTTTCTTT. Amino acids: CATSRGYARDGNEAFF.

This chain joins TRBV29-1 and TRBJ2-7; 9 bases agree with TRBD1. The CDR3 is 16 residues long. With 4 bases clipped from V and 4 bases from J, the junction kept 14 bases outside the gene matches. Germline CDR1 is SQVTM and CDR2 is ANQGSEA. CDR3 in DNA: TGCAGCGTTGGAAGGGTCGGGACAGGGAGGATGTACGAGCAGTACTTC. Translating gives CSVGRVGTGRMYEQYF.

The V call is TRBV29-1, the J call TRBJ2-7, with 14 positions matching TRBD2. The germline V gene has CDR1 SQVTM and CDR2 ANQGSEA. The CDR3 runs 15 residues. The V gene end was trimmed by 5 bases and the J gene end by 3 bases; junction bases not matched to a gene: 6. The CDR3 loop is CSVRGTSGSVYEQYF. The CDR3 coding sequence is TGCAGCGTTCGGGGGACTAGCGGGAGCGTCTACGAGCAGTACTTC.

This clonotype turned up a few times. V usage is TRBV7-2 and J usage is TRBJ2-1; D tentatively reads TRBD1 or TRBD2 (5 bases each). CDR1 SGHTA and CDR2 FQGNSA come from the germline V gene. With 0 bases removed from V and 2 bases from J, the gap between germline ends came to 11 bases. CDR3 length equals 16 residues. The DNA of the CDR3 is TGTGCCAGCAGCTTAGCTGGCCAGGGAGCCTACAATGAGCAGTTCTTC. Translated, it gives CASSLAGQGAYNEQFF.

CDR3 sequence reads: CASSVGVSYEQYF. CDR3 DNA sequence: TGTGCCAGCAGCGTAGGGGTTTCGTACGAGCAGTACTTC. This chain connects TRBV9 to TRBJ2-7; D not certain. Germline V CDR1 and CDR2: SGDLS, YYNGEE. The germline V and J ends were trimmed by 0 bases and 4 bases, with 8 bases remaining between them. This CDR3 has 13 residues.

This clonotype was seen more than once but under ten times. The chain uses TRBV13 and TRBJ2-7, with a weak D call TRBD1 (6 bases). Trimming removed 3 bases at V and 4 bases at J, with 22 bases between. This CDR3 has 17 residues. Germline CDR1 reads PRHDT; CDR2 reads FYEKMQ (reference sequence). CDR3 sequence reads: CASSFKGVLGGVYEQYF. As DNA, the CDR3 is TGTGCCAGCAGCTTTAAGGGGGTCCTTGGGGGAGTGTACGAGCAGTACTTC. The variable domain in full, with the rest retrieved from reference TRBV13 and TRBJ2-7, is AAGVIQSPRHLIKEKRETATLKCYPIPRHDTVYWYQQGPGQDPQFLISFYEKMQSDKGSIPDRFSAQQFSDYHSELNMSSLELGDSALYFCASSFKGVLGGVYEQYFGPGTRLTVT.

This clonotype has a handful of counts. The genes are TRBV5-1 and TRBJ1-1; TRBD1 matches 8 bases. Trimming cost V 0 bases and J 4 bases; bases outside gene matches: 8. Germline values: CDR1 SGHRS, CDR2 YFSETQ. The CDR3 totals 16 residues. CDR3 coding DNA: TGCGCCAGCAGCTTGGAGGGCAGGGGGCCGGGCACTGAAGCTTTCTTT. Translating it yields CASSLEGRGPGTEAFF.

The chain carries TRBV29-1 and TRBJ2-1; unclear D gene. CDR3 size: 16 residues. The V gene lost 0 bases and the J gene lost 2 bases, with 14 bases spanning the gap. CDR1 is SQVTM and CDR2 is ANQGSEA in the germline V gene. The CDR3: CSVEDRSGSAYNEQFF. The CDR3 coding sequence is TGCAGCGTTGAAGATCGTTCGGGTTCCGCCTACAATGAGCAGTTCTTC.

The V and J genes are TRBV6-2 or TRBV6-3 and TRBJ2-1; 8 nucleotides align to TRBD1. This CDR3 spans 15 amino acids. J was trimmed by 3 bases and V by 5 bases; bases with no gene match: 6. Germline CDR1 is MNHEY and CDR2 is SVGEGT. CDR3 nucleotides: TGTGCCAGCAGTGACCGGGACAGGTTCTACAATGAGCAGTTCTTC. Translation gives CASSDRDRFYNEQFF.

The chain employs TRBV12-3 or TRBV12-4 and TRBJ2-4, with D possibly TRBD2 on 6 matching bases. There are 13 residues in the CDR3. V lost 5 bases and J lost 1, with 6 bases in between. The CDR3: CASSAGAKNIQYF. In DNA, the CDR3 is TGTGCCAGCAGTGCGGGGGCCAAAAACATTCAGTACTTC.

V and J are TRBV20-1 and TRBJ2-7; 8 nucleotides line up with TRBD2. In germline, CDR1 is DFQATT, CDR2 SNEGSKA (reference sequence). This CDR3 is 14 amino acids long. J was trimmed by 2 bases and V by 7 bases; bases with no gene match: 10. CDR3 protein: CSVSSAGDTYEQYF. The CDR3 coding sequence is TGCAGTGTCTCATCAGCGGGAGACACCTACGAGCAGTACTTC.

The CDR3 here is CASSSQLYGYTF. The CDR3 DNA sequence: TGTGCCAGCAGTTCGCAATTATATGGCTACACCTTC. The chain has TRBV6-2 or TRBV6-3 and TRBJ1-2; no definite D call. Germline CDR1 MNHEY, CDR2 SVGEGT. The V and J ends lost 4 bases and 5 bases respectively, with 8 bases between them. CDR3 size: 12 residues.

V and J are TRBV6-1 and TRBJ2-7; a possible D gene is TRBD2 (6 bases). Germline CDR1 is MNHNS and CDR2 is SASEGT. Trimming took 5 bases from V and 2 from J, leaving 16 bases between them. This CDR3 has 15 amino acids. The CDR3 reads CASSQKAGQTYEQYF. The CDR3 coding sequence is TGTGCCAGCAGTCAAAAGGCGGGGCAGACCTACGAGCAGTACTTC.

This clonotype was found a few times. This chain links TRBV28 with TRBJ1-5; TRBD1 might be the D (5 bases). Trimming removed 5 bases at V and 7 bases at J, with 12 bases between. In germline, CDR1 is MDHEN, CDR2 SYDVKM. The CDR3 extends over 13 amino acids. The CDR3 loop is CASSLRQKQPQHF. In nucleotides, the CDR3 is TGTGCCAGCAGTCTACGACAGAAACAGCCCCAGCATTTT.

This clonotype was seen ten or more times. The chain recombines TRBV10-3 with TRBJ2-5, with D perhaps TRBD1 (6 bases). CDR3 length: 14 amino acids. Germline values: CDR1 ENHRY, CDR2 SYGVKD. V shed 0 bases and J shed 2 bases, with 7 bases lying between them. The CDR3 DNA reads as TGTGCCATCAGTGAGTCGGGACAACAAGAGACCCAGTACTTC. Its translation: CAISESGQQETQYF.

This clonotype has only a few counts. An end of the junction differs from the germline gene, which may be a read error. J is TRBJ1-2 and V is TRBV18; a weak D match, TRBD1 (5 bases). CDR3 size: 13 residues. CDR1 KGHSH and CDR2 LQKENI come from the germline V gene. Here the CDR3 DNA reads TGTGCCAGCTCACCTCAGGGAAACTATGTCTACACCTTC. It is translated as CASSPQGNYVYTF.

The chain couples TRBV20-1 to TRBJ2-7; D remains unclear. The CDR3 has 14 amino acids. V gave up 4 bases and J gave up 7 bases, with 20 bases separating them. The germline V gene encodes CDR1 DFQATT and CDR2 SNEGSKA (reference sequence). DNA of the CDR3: TGCAGTGCTACCTCCCGGTCCCACAAAGGAGAGCAGTACTTC. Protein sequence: CSATSRSHKGEQYF.

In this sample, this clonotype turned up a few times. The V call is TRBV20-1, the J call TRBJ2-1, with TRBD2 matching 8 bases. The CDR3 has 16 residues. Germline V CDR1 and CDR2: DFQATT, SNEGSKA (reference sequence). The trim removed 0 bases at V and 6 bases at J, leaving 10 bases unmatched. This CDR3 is CSARDLSSGKVNEQFF. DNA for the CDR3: TGCAGTGCTAGAGACCTTAGTAGCGGGAAAGTCAATGAGCAGTTCTTC.

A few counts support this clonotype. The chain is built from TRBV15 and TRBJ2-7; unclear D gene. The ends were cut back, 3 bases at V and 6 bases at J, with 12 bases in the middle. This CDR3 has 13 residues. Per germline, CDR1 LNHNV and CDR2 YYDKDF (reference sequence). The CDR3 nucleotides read TGTGCCACCAGCAGGCCGAAGATCGCCGAGCAGTACTTC. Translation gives CATSRPKIAEQYF.